This passage covers 15 T cell receptor beta chains from one sample sequenced in a study of T-cell reconstitution after alpha-beta-depleted transplantation in children. Library preparation (for TCRbeta) was performed with unique molecular identifiers. From the PCR reads, TCRdb called clonotypes with MiXCR, one entry per CDR3 protein. The repertoire holds about 260,000 distinct CDR3 sequences, with roughly 8% as singletons. This specimen was PBMCs, mostly from graft donor cells, taken 180 days after TCRalphabeta/CD19-depleted stem cell transplant. Receptors were obtained from a male patient between 5 and 17 years old who had a stem cell transplant for acute lymphoblastic leukemia, so the T cells may come from the graft donor.

This clonotype has ten or more counts. This chain connects TRBV7-2 to TRBJ1-1; D call uncertain. V was trimmed by 0 bases and J by 10 bases, leaving 12 bases between them. Germline-derived CDR1 and CDR2 are SGHTA and FQGNSA. This CDR3 has 13 amino acids. The CDR3 reads CASSLAREDRAFF. In DNA form, the CDR3 reads TGTGCCAGCAGCTTAGCGCGAGAGGATCGAGCTTTCTTT.

This clonotype showed up many times. The chain employs TRBV5-1 and TRBJ1-1; D uncertain. This CDR3 comprises 14 residues. V dropped 2 bases and J dropped 0 bases, with 8 bases sitting between them. Germline V gene sequence: CDR1 SGHRS, CDR2 YFSETQ. CDR3 region: CASSFRTVNTEAFF. CDR3 in DNA: TGCGCCAGCAGCTTCCGGACGGTGAACACTGAAGCTTTCTTT.

This clonotype was seen ten or more times. The chain carries TRBV10-3 and TRBJ1-2; 8 nucleotides align to TRBD1. The CDR3 contains 15 residues. V lost 2 bases and J lost 8; bases outside the gene matches: 10. The germline V gene has CDR1 ENHRY and CDR2 SYGVKD. CDR3 bases: TGTGCCATCAGTGAGAAATCAGGGGGCGCGGGAGGCTACACCTTC. It is translated as CAISEKSGGAGGYTF.

This clonotype was seen only once. The chain is built from TRBV19 and TRBJ1-5, with 7 bases lining up with TRBD1. Trimming took 6 bases from V and 2 from J; bases not matched to a gene: 7. The CDR3 totals 15 residues. Germline lookup yields CDR1 LNHDA and CDR2 SQIVND (reference sequence). This CDR3 reads CASRRDRGGNQPQHF. DNA of the CDR3: TGTGCCAGTAGAAGGGACAGAGGAGGCAATCAGCCCCAGCATTTT.

In this sample, this clonotype turned up many times. This sequence joins TRBV10-1 and TRBJ2-5; TRBD2 aligns across 8 bases. The ends lost 9 bases at V and 2 bases at J; junction bases unmatched: 5. Germline V CDR1 and CDR2: WNHNN, SYGVQD (reference sequence). The CDR3 totals 13 residues. The CDR3 reads CASKTSEQETQYF. The CDR3 nucleotides are TGCGCCAGTAAGACTAGCGAACAAGAGACCCAGTACTTC.

At least ten counts were recorded for this clonotype. The V call is TRBV6-5, the J call TRBJ2-3; 7 positions agree with TRBD2. This CDR3 comprises 16 residues. Germline V CDR1 and CDR2: MNHEY, SVGAGI. V lost 0 bases to trimming and J lost 0 bases; unmatched junction nucleotides: 3. The CDR3 bases are TGTGCCAGCAGTTACTCGGGGCGGGAGAGCACAGATACGCAGTATTTT. This sequence encodes CASSYSGRESTDTQYF.

This clonotype was detected only a few times. In DNA, the CDR3 is TGTGCCAGCAGCGCCGCATCAGGGGGCACCTACGAGCAGTACTTC. Encoded protein: CASSAASGGTYEQYF. The chain uses TRBV9 and TRBJ2-7; 8 bases match TRBD1. Germline V CDR1 and CDR2: SGDLS, YYNGEE. The CDR3 totals 15 residues. The trim removed 3 bases at V and 2 bases at J, leaving 7 bases unmatched.

This clonotype has ten or more counts. This chain uses TRBV27 with TRBJ1-2; TRBD1 is a possible D gene (5 bases). V dropped 5 bases and J dropped 7 bases, with 11 bases sitting between them. The CDR3 sequence is 12 residues long. Germline CDR1 MNHEY, CDR2 SMNVEV (reference sequence). CDR3 in amino acids: CASSPDRGGYTF. For the CDR3, the DNA is TGTGCCAGCAGTCCCGACAGAGGTGGCTACACCTTC.

This clonotype was seen repeatedly, ten times or more. The chain carries TRBV7-9 and TRBJ2-6, with a possible D match to TRBD1 (5 bases). CDR3 length equals 16 residues. Germline CDR1 is SEHNR and CDR2 is FQNEAQ (reference sequence). The V end lost 8 bases, the J end lost 1 base, and 15 bases lay between the germline ends. CDR3 coding DNA: TGTGCCAGCTCCCGACAGTCTCTTTCTGGGGCCAACGTCCTGACTTTC. This gives the protein CASSRQSLSGANVLTF.

This clonotype showed up many times. This chain joins TRBV7-2 and TRBJ1-2; 11 bases match TRBD1. V gave up 5 bases and J gave up 3 bases; unmatched junction bases: 11. Germline V gene data show CDR1 as SGHTA and CDR2 as FQGNSA. This CDR3 spans 17 amino acids. DNA for the CDR3: TGTGCCAGCAGCCTTCGCTCAGGGACAGGGGGAGACTATGGCTACACCTTC. Its protein is CASSLRSGTGGDYGYTF.

This clonotype was counted ten times or more. V is TRBV12-3 or TRBV12-4 and J is TRBJ2-3; a possible D gene is TRBD2 (5 bases). The CDR3 totals 13 residues. V was trimmed by 6 bases and J by 10 bases, leaving 17 bases between them. The CDR3 spells CASSPRPSGAQYF. The CDR3 DNA reads as TGTGCCAGCAGCCCCCGACCGTCCGGGGCGCAGTATTTT.

On this clonotype itself: One base away lies a much larger clone, so this may be a sequencing read error. The conserved phenylalanine or tryptophan is not found at the CDR3 terminus, so this likely reflects a read error. J is TRBJ1-1 and V is TRBV11-1; 8 nucleotides agree with TRBD1. Germline trimming cut 5 bases from V and 4 bases from J; bases unmatched to any gene: 9. This CDR3 is 15 amino acids long. Germline-derived CDR1 and CDR2 are SGHAT and FQDESV (reference sequence). CDR3 bases: TGTGCCAGCAGCCCGAGGACAGGGTACGGCACTGAAGCTTTCGTT. It is translated as CASSPRTGYGTEAFV.

This clonotype was seen many times. The chain couples TRBV6-2 or TRBV6-3 to TRBJ1-5; D gene uncertain. There are 14 residues in the CDR3. Trimming shortened V by 2 bases and J by 1 base, and 6 bases separated the two germline ends. Looked up from germline, CDR1 is MNHEY and CDR2 is SVGEGT. As DNA, the CDR3 is TGTGCCAGCAGTTACGCACGGAGCAATCAGCCCCAGCATTTT. Encoded protein: CASSYARSNQPQHF.

This clonotype was detected ten times or more. The rearrangement links TRBV9 to TRBJ2-1; no firm D call. This CDR3 has 17 amino acids. CDR1 is SGDLS, CDR2 YYNGEE, per germline. V lost 0 bases, J lost 0 bases, and 13 bases lay in between. The CDR3, as DNA: TGTGCCAGCAGCGTAGCTAACAAAGAGAGCTCCTACAATGAGCAGTTCTTC. Translation: CASSVANKESSYNEQFF.

This clonotype was seen many times. This chain links TRBV18 with TRBJ1-1; 11 bases map to TRBD1. The germline CDR1 and CDR2 sequences are KGHSH and LQKENI. V dropped 4 bases and J dropped 6; count of bases not matched to a gene: 13. This CDR3 spans 17 amino acids. The CDR3 DNA reads TGTGCCAGCTCACTGCGGCCTCTTCCGGGACAGGGGGCTGAAGCTTTCTTT. Encoded protein: CASSLRPLPGQGAEAFF. The full variable domain, its missing parts supplied by reference TRBV18 and TRBJ1-1, is NAGVMQNPRHLVRRRGQEARLRCSPMKGHSHVYWYRQLPEEGLKFMVYLQKENIIDESGMPKERFSAEFPKEGPSILRIQQVVRGDSAAYFCASSLRPLPGQGAEAFFGQGTRLTVV.